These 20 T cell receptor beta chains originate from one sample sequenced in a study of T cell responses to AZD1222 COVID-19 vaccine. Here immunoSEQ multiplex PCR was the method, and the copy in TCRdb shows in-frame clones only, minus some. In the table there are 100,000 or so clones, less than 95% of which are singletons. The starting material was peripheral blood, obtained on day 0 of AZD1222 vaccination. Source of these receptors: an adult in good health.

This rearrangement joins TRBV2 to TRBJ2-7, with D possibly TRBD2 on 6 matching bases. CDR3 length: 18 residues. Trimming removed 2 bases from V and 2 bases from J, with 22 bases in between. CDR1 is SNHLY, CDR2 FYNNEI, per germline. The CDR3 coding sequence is TGTGCCAGCAGTGAACCCTATCTTTTGGCCGGGAGCCCCTACGAGCAGTACTTC. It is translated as CASSEPYLLAGSPYEQYF.

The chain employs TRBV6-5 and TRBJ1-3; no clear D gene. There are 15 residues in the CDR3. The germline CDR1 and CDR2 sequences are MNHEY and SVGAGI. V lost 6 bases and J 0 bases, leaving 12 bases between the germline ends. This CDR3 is CASSLDGLSGNTIYF. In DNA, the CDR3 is TGTGCCAGCAGCTTGGACGGACTCTCTGGAAACACCATATATTTT.

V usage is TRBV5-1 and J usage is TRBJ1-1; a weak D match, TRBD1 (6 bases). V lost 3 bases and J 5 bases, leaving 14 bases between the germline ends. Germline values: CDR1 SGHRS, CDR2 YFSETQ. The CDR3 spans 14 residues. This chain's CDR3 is CASSSAGRGTEAFF. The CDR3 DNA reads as TGCGCCAGCAGCTCCGCGGGGAGGGGGACTGAAGCTTTCTTT. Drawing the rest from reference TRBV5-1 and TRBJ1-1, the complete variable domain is KAGVTQTPRYLIKTRGQQVTLSCSPISGHRSVSWYQQTPGQGLQFLFEYFSETQRNKGNFPGRFSGRQFSNSRSEMNVSTLELGDSALYLCASSSAGRGTEAFFGQGTRLTVV.

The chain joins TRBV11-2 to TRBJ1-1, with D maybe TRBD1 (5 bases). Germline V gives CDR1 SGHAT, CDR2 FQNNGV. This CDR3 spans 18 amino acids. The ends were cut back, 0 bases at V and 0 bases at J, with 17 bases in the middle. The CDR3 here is CASSLDLTPDTLNTEAFF. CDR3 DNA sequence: TGTGCCAGCAGCTTAGATTTGACTCCGGACACTTTGAACACTGAAGCTTTCTTT.

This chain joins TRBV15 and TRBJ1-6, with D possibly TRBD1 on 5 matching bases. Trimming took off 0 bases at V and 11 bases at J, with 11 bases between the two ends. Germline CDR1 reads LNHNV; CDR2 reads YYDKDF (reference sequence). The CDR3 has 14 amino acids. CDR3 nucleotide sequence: TGTGCCACCAGCAGAGAGCAGGGCTGGACACCCCTCCACTTT. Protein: CATSREQGWTPLHF.

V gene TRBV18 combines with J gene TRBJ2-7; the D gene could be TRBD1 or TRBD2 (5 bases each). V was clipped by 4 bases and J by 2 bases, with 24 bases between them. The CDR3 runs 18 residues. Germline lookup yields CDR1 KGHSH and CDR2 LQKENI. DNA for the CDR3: TGTGCCAGCTCACACCCCCCAGGGACGATAGGCCTTCCCTACGAGCAGTACTTC. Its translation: CASSHPPGTIGLPYEQYF.

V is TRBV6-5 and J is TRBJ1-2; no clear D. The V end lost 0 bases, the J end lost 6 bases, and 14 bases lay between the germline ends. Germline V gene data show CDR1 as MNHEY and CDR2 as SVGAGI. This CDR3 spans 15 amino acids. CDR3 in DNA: TGTGCCAGCAGTTACTCAGAAGGGTATGGGGATGGCTACACCTTC. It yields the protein CASSYSEGYGDGYTF.

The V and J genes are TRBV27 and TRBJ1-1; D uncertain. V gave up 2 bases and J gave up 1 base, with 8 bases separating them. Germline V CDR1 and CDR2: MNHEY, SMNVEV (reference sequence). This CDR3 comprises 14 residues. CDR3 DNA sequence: TGTGCCAGCAGTTTACGGTCGGGGAACACTGAAGCTTTCTTT. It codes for CASSLRSGNTEAFF.

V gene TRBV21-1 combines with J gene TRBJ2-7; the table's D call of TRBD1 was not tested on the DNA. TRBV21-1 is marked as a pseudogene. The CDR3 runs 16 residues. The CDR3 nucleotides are TGTGCCAGCAGCCCACGGGACACCCCAATCCAATACGAGCAGTACTTC. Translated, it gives CASSPRDTPIQYEQYF.

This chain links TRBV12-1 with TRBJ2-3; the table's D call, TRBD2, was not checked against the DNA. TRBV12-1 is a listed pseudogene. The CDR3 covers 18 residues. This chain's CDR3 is CASSWNCWTGTGNDTQYF. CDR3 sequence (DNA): TGTGCCAGCAGCTGGAATTGTTGGACCGGGACTGGGAATGATACGCAGTATTTT.

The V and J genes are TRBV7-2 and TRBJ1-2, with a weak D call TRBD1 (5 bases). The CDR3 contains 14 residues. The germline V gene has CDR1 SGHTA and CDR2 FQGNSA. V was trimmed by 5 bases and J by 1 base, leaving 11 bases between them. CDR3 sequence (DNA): TGTGCCAGCAGCCCTACCGGGGGTAACTATGGCTACACCTTC. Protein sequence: CASSPTGGNYGYTF.

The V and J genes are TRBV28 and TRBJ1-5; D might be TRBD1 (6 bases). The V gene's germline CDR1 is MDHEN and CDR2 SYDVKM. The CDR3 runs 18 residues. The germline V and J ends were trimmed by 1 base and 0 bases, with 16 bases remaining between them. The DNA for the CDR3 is TGTGCCAGCAGTTTATATACAGGGCGAGTAAATAGCAATCAGCCCCAGCATTTT. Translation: CASSLYTGRVNSNQPQHF.

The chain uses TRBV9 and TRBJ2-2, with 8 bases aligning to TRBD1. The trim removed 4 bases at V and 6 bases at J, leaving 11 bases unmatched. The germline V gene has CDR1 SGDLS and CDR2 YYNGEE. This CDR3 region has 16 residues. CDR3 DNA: TGTGCCAGCAGCAGACAGGGGTTAAGGTCGGCCGGGGAGCTGTTTTTT. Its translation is CASSRQGLRSAGELFF.

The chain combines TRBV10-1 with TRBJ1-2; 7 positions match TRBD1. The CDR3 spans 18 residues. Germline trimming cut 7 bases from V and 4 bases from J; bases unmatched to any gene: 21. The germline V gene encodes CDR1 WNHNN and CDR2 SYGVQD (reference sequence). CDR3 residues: CASTDSGPETGNPYGYTF. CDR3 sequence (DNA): TGCGCCAGCACCGACAGTGGGCCGGAGACAGGGAATCCCTATGGCTACACCTTC.

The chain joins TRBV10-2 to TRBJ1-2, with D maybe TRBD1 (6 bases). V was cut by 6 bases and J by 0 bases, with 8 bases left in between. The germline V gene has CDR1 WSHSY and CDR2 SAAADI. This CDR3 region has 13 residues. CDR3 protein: CASSGTSNYGYTF. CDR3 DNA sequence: TGCGCCAGCAGCGGGACATCTAACTATGGCTACACCTTC.

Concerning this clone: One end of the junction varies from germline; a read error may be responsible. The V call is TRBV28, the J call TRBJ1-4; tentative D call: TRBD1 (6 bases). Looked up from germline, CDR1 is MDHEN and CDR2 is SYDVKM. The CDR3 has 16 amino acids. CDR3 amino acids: CASSFRRQAGLGKLFF. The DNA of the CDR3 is TGTGCTAGCAGTTTCCGAAGACAGGCTGGGCTCGGGAAACTGTTTTTT.

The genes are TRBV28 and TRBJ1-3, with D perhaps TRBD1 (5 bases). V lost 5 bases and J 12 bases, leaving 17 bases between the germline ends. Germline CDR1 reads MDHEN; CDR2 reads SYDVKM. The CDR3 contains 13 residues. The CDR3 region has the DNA TGTGCCAGCAGTCGGGGCAAATCCAGAGACATATATTTT. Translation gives CASSRGKSRDIYF.

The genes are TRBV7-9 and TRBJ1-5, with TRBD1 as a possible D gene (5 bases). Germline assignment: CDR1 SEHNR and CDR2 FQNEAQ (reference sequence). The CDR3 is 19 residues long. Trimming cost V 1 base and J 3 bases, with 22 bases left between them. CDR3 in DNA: TGTGCCAGCAGCTTAGTTACCCTAACTGGTGGGGGGAACAATCAGCCCCAGCATTTT. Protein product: CASSLVTLTGGGNNQPQHF. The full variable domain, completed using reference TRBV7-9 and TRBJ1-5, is DTGVSQNPRHKITKRGQNVTFRCDPISEHNRLYWYRQTLGQGPEFLTYFQNEAQLEKSRLLSDRFSAERPKGSFSTLEIQRTEQGDSAMYLCASSLVTLTGGGNNQPQHFGDGTRLSIL.

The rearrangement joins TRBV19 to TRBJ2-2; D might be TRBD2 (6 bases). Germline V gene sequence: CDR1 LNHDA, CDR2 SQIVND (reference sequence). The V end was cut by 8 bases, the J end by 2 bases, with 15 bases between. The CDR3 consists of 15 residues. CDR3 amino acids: CASYAAGKNTGELFF. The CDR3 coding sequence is TGTGCCAGTTATGCCGCGGGGAAAAACACCGGGGAGCTGTTTTTT.

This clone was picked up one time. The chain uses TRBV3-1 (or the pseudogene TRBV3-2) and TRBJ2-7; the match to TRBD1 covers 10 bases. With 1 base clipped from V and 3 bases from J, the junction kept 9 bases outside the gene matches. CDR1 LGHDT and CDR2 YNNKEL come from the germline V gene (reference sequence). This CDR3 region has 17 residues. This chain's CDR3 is CASSQGMPGQGFYEQYF. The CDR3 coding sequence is TGTGCCAGCAGCCAAGGAATGCCGGGACAGGGGTTCTACGAGCAGTACTTC.